This T cell receptor (beta chain) was identified during a study of spatial heterogeneity in lung cancer. Study-level information: A consistent excess of beta-chain over alpha-chain sequences was detected.

This sample's time point: sample taken at primary tumor resection. TCRdb used MiXCR to reprocess the 5' RACE reads, holding one entry per CDR3 protein. Of approximately 21,000 distinct CDR3 sequences in the sample, approximately 3% were seen once. Many counts were recorded for this clonotype. V trimming: 5 bases; J trimming: 3 bases; junction bases outside the gene matches: 10. CDR1 is MNHEY, CDR2 SVGAGI, per germline. There are 16 residues in the CDR3. The source material was PBMCs, sampled at surgery. V gene TRBV6-5 combines with J gene TRBJ2-1; TRBD1 matches at 7 bases. The receptor was derived from a female donor with early-stage non-small cell lung cancer. DNA for the CDR3: TGTGCCAGCAGTAGGGACAGACCGGGGTACTACAATGAGCAGTTCTTC. This sequence encodes CASSRDRPGYYNEQFF.